This T cell receptor (beta chain) derives from a study of T cells in Graves' hyperthyroidism and ophthalmopathy. Findings and caveats of the study: Most expanded thyroid clonotypes above 0.001 also appeared in blood. Through a model of 13 V-J features, ophthalmopathy was separated from stable hyperthyroidism.

Germline V gives CDR1 MRHNA, CDR2 SNTAGT. The length of the CDR3 is 16 residues. Trimming stripped 8 bases from V and 4 bases from J, with 23 bases between. The CDR3 regions of TCR beta were amplified from RNA transcripts. First-round RT-PCR of the TCR CDR3 relied on the HTBI primer set. TCRdb redid the calling of the multiplex PCR reads with MiXCR, one entry per CDR3 protein. The data hold approximately 400,000 distinct CDR3 sequences, with more than 20% observed a single time. Patients between 18 and 65 years old had hyperthyroidism, newly diagnosed and lasting under 2 months. In this sample, this clonotype turned up many times. Its cognate antigen is unknown.

This receptor was taken from a man between 45 and 60 years old with Graves' hyperthyroidism. The specimen sequenced was blood. This chain links TRBV6-4 with TRBJ1-1; D is uncertain. CDR3 protein: CASRCGVVRYGTEAFF. The CDR3 nucleotides read TGTGCCAGCCGCTGCGGCGTGGTCCGTTACGGCACTGAAGCTTTCTTT.